This passage covers 5 T cell receptor beta chains from one sample sequenced in a study of shared clonotypes between healthy human individuals. Assay used: immunoSEQ multiplex PCR; TCRdb lists only in-frame clones, some missing. The table includes 2 million to 3 million clones, over 85% detected once. The sample consisted of naive CD4+ T cells sorted from blood. Subset defined: CD45RA+ positively selected. The receptors stem from a young man in good health.

V and J are TRBV5-1 and TRBJ1-1, with 9 bases that match TRBD1. J gave up 5 bases and V 2 bases, and 4 bases lay outside the gene matches. The CDR3 extends over 14 amino acids. The germline V gene encodes CDR1 SGHRS and CDR2 YFSETQ. CDR3 amino acids: CASSLQGARTEAFF. CDR3 coding DNA: TGCGCCAGCAGCTTACAGGGGGCTAGGACTGAAGCTTTCTTT.

The V and J genes are TRBV25-1 and TRBJ1-3; unclear D gene. Deletions cut 2 bases from V and 0 bases from J, with 8 bases between. CDR3 length: 15 residues. Germline CDR1 reads MGHDK; CDR2 reads SYGVNS. CDR3 coding DNA: TGTGCCAGCAGTGAACCCCCCCCCTCTGGAAACACCATATATTTT. This codes for CASSEPPPSGNTIYF.

The chain has TRBV7-3 and TRBJ1-1, with no clear D. The germline gives CDR1 SGHTA, CDR2 FQGTGA. Trimming took 5 bases from V and 0 from J, leaving 7 bases between them. CDR3 length equals 13 residues. The DNA for the CDR3 is TGTGCCAGCAGCCGCGAACTGAACACTGAAGCTTTCTTT. It is translated as CASSRELNTEAFF.

In regard to this clone: This CDR3 is also generated by other DNA sequences in the sample. The chain combines TRBV2 with TRBJ2-7; the D is unclear. Germline CDR1 SNHLY, CDR2 FYNNEI. The CDR3 runs to 12 residues. Trimming pared 6 bases from V and 3 bases from J, leaving 9 bases between. CDR3 protein: CASRRSSYEQYF. The CDR3 DNA follows: TGTGCCAGCAGGCGGAGTAGCTACGAGCAGTACTTC.

This chain joins TRBV19 and TRBJ2-1, with 8 bases fitting TRBD1. After removal of 5 bases from V and 0 bases from J, the junction contained 9 bases not matched to a gene. The germline V gene encodes CDR1 LNHDA and CDR2 SQIVND (reference sequence). The CDR3 loop spans 17 amino acids. The CDR3 DNA sequence: TGTGCCAGTAGTCCCGGGACAGGTTCGAGCTCCTACAATGAGCAGTTCTTC. This sequence encodes CASSPGTGSSSYNEQFF.